The clone carrying this T cell receptor (beta chain) showed up many times. This sample is drawn from a study of patients and donors after allogeneic stem cell transplantation. This CDR3 spans 16 amino acids. Trimming removed 4 bases from V and 4 bases from J; junction bases left unmatched: 5. Germline assignment: CDR1 WSHSY and CDR2 SAAADI. TCRdb re-analysed the RT-PCR reads in MiXCR, keeping a single row per CDR3 protein. The sample includes a few hundred thousand distinct CDR3 sequences, 11% to 15% of them seen just once. This clonotype originated in a human donor who was either an allogeneic HSCT recipient or a stem cell or donor lymphocyte infusion donor (not recorded which). It is not recorded whose cells these are; they may come from a transplant donor. Sequencing was performed on blood, either unsorted or a sorted T cell fraction (not recorded which). J is TRBJ2-3 and V is TRBV10-2; 13 bases map to TRBD2. This CDR3 is CASSAAGLAGPDTQYF. The CDR3 DNA sequence: TGCGCCAGCAGTGCGGCGGGACTAGCGGGACCAGATACGCAGTATTTT.